A single sample gave rise to the 14 T cell receptor beta chains below, sequenced in a study of human T cells and chemical hapten exposure. From the RACE reads, TCRdb called clonotypes with MiXCR, one entry per CDR3 protein. The sample records under 300,000 distinct CDR3 sequences, 7.7% being singletons. Documented time point: pre-sensitization, week 0. Treatment given: therapeutic diphenylcyclopropenone sensitization with weekly scalp DPC. Sequencing was performed on whole blood, taken in connection with sensitization to the hapten diphenylcyclopropenone (DPC). The receptor source for this set is a man in his late teens or twenties with alopecia areata. Some clones in this sample may be carry-over from other donors' samples.

V and J are TRBV27 and TRBJ1-6, with no clear D. Germline lookup yields CDR1 MNHEY and CDR2 SMNVEV (reference sequence). Trimming removed 7 bases from V and 6 bases from J, with 13 bases in between. The CDR3 is 14 amino acids. The CDR3 reads CASTSGYSNSPLHF. The CDR3 region has the DNA TGTGCCAGCACCTCCGGGTACTCTAATTCACCCCTCCACTTT.

The genes are TRBV6-1 and TRBJ1-2; TRBD1 aligns across 8 bases. CDR1 and CDR2 from the germline V gene are MNHNS and SASEGT. This CDR3 spans 13 amino acids. V shed 7 bases, J shed 7 bases, and the junction held 8 bases outside the gene matches. The chain's CDR3 is CASTLWDRSGYTF. The DNA of the CDR3 is TGTGCCAGCACCCTTTGGGACAGGTCTGGCTACACCTTC.

This clonotype was recorded a few times. The rearrangement uses TRBV11-2 and TRBJ2-2; no reliable D call. With 0 bases removed from V and 5 bases from J, the gap between germline ends came to 16 bases. Germline loops: CDR1 SGHAT, CDR2 FQNNGV. The CDR3 covers 17 residues. CDR3 sequence reads: CASSLDVADRWTGELFF. CDR3 DNA: TGTGCCAGCAGCTTAGATGTTGCGGATAGATGGACCGGGGAGCTGTTTTTT. Complete variable domain (other parts from reference TRBV11-2 and TRBJ2-2): EAGVAQSPRYKIIEKRQSVAFWCNPISGHATLYWYQQILGQGPKLLIQFQNNGVVDDSQLPKDRFSAERLKGVDSTLKIQPAKLEDSAVYLCASSLDVADRWTGELFFGEGSRLTVL.

The rearrangement links TRBV6-5 to TRBJ2-5, with 12 bases identical to TRBD2. The junction had 6 bases not matched to a gene; V was cut back by 4 bases and J by 0 bases. Germline V gene lookup returns CDR1 MNHEY and CDR2 SVGAGI. There are 17 residues in the CDR3. The CDR3 region has the DNA TGTGCCAGCAGTTCTCACCTAGCGGGGGGGTACCAAGAGACCCAGTACTTC. It specifies CASSSHLAGGYQETQYF.

This clonotype appeared many times. The chain is built from TRBV4-3 and TRBJ1-5; weak D call: TRBD1 (6 bases). The V and J ends lost 0 bases and 7 bases respectively, with 16 bases between them. The CDR3 has 16 residues. The germline V gene encodes CDR1 LGHNA and CDR2 YSLEER. For the CDR3, the DNA is TGCGCCAGCAGCCAAGATTCAGCTGGGGGGCAGCAGCCCCAGCATTTT. It specifies CASSQDSAGGQQPQHF.

This chain links TRBV6-2 or TRBV6-3 with TRBJ2-7; D unclear. This CDR3 spans 12 amino acids. V lost 5 bases, J lost 4 bases, and 9 bases lay in between. The germline V gene has CDR1 MNHEY and CDR2 SVGEGT. For the CDR3, the DNA is TGTGCCAGCAGTCATGAGCAGTACGAGCAGTACGTC. Residues: CASSHEQYEQYV.

This chain joins TRBV3-1 and TRBJ2-3; D gene ambiguous. V dropped 5 bases and J dropped 4 bases, with 7 bases sitting between them. Germline CDR1 is LGHDT and CDR2 is YNNKEL (reference sequence). The CDR3 contains 12 residues. The CDR3 protein is CASSVRSDTQYF. CDR3 sequence (DNA): TGTGCCAGCAGCGTACGTTCAGATACGCAGTATTTT.

The chain employs TRBV7-9 and TRBJ1-1, with TRBD1 matching over 7 bases. Germline assignment: CDR1 SEHNR and CDR2 FQNEAQ (reference sequence). V trimming: 5 bases; J trimming: 6 bases; junction bases outside the gene matches: 12. CDR3 size: 15 residues. CDR3 protein: CASSALNRGAAEAFF. CDR3 DNA sequence: TGTGCCAGCAGCGCATTAAACAGGGGAGCGGCTGAAGCTTTCTTT.

J is TRBJ1-5 and V is TRBV27, with D possibly being TRBD1 (5 bases). Deletions cut 5 bases from V and 3 bases from J, with 11 bases between. Per germline, CDR1 MNHEY and CDR2 SMNVEV (reference sequence). The CDR3 loop spans 14 amino acids. The CDR3 sequence: CASSTGAHNQPQHF. CDR3 coding DNA: TGTGCCAGCAGTACTGGGGCCCACAATCAGCCCCAGCATTTT.

In this sample, this clonotype turned up many times. The chain links TRBV25-1 to TRBJ2-5, with 7 bases identical to TRBD2. The CDR3 is 13 residues long. The V gene's germline CDR1 is MGHDK and CDR2 SYGVNS. Germline trimming cut 5 bases from V and 4 bases from J; bases unmatched to any gene: 4. The CDR3 DNA reads as TGTGCCAGCAGTCCGGGGGGAAGAGAGACCCAGTACTTC. Protein product: CASSPGGRETQYF.

This clonotype was picked up many times. The V call is TRBV10-3, the J call TRBJ1-3; no reliable D call. The germline gives CDR1 ENHRY, CDR2 SYGVKD. CDR3 length: 16 amino acids. Trimming pared 0 bases from V and 2 bases from J, leaving 11 bases between. The CDR3 nucleotides read TGTGCCATCAGTGAGTCTTGGGCGGCGCCTGGAAACACCATATATTTT. Translated, it gives CAISESWAAPGNTIYF.

The chain uses TRBV6-5 and TRBJ1-1; 7 bases map to TRBD1. From germline, CDR1 is MNHEY and CDR2 SVGAGI. Trimming at V came to 0 bases and at J to 2 bases, leaving 3 bases not matched to a gene. The CDR3 totals 15 residues. The CDR3 DNA follows: TGTGCCAGCAGTTACTCAGGGGGCGCAAACACTGAAGCTTTCTTT. Translating it yields CASSYSGGANTEAFF.

J is TRBJ2-7 and V is TRBV20-1, with D possibly being TRBD1 (6 bases). There are 12 residues in the CDR3. The germline V gene encodes CDR1 DFQATT and CDR2 SNEGSKA (reference sequence). Trimming removed 5 bases from V and 0 bases from J, with 8 bases in between. CDR3 nucleotides: TGCAGTGCTGGACAGAGCTCCTACGAGCAGTACTTC. Translating it yields CSAGQSSYEQYF.

This clonotype was seen only a few times. The V call is TRBV10-2, the J call TRBJ2-3; perhaps TRBD1 as D (6 bases). V lost 0 bases to trimming and J lost 0 bases, with 10 bases between them. Germline CDR1 is WSHSY and CDR2 is SAAADI. The CDR3 sequence is 16 residues long. The CDR3 nucleotides read TGCGCCAGCAGTGAGTCAGGACAGCTTAGCACAGATACGCAGTATTTT. Its protein product is CASSESGQLSTDTQYF.